In its sample, the clone carrying this T cell receptor (beta chain) was seen a few times. Its specificity is not known. Data came from immunoSEQ multiplex PCR; TCRdb stores just in-frame clones and leaves some out. The sample records roughly 330,000 clones, 67% being singletons. This record comes from a study of cytotoxic CD8 clonotypes in ibrutinib-treated CLL. Study results and caveats: Under therapy, public clonotypes either contracted or stayed stable, and they were uncommon. Ibrutinib response saw clonality rise, and progression saw it return toward baseline.

Germline assignment: CDR1 SNHLY and CDR2 FYNNEI. With 1 base removed from V and 3 bases from J, the gap between germline ends came to 12 bases. The CDR3 length is 15 residues. This clonotype originated in a human donor with chronic lymphocytic leukemia. The sequenced sample was PBMCs, obtained after 36 months of ibrutinib treatment. J is TRBJ1-2 and V is TRBV2; possibly TRBD1 for D (6 bases). The CDR3 bases are TGTGCCAGCAGTGAAGTATTGGGGGCCGACTATGGCTACACCTTC. It is translated as CASSEVLGADYGYTF.